A selection of T cell receptor beta chains follows, all from one sample in a study of T cells expressing NK-cell markers. From its re-call of the 5' RACE reads, TCRdb lists each CDR3 protein once, without DNA. This table lists 550,000 to 600,000 distinct CDR3 sequences. Sequencing was performed on blood T cells: a sorted CD56 or NKG2C T cell subset, CD4+ or CD8+ T cells, or bulk PBMC T cells (not recorded which). The source of these receptors is a man between 18 and 29 years old in good health. Each CDR3 is given with its conserved first and last residue.

v_gene	j_gene	CDR3aa
TRBV3-1	TRBJ2-1	CASSQISTGTGGMGEQFF
TRBV11-2	TRBJ1-6	CASSRQASYNSPLHF
TRBV9	TRBJ1-3	CASSATGPGNTIYF
TRBV5-1	TRBJ1-2	CASAATGDYGYTF
TRBV2	TRBJ2-1	CASPPGRARNEQFF
TRBV7-2	TRBJ2-5	CASSLDTARATQYF
TRBV6-9	TRBJ2-1	CASLFGSYNEQFF
TRBV3-1	TRBJ2-1	CASSQETDWRGLNEQFF
TRBV15	TRBJ1-2	CATSRDAGLSGYTF
TRBV5-1	TRBJ1-1	CASSLSDRAGTEAFF
TRBV11-2	TRBJ2-3	CASSLDRVQREGPDTQYF
TRBV28	TRBJ2-7	CASNRKSYEQYF
TRBV6-5	TRBJ2-4	CASSYHKQGVLAKNIQYF
TRBV5-1	TRBJ2-3	CASSLAGRVSTDTQYF
TRBV11-2	TRBJ2-3	CASSLDLGTINPGDTQYF
TRBV6-4	TRBJ1-1	CASRLEVNTEAFF
TRBV19	TRBJ2-1	CASSIGGGSSYNEQFF
TRBV5-5	TRBJ2-1	CASSLVYRGFGNEQFF
TRBV12-3/TRBV12-4	TRBJ2-4	CASRTSGENIQYF